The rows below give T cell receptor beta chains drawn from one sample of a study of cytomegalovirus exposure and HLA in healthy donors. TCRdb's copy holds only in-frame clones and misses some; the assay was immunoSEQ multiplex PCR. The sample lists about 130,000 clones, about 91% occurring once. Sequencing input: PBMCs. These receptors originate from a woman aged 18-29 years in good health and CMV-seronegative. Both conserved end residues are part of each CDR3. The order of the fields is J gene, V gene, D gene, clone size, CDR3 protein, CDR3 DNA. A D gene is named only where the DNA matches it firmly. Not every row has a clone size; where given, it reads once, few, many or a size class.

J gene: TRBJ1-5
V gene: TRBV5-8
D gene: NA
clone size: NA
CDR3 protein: CASSSFELPQHF
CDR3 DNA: TGTGCCAGCAGCTCGTTCGAACTGCCCCAGCATTTT

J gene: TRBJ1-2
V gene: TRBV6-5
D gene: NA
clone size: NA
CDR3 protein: CASRLRGQIGGYTF
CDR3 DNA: TGTGCCAGCAGGCTCAGGGGACAAATCGGTGGCTACACCTTC

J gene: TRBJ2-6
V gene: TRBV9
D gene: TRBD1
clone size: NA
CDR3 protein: CASSSTGDRGFSGANVLTF
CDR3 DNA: TGTGCCAGCAGCTCGACGGGGGACAGGGGTTTCTCTGGGGCCAACGTCCTGACTTTC

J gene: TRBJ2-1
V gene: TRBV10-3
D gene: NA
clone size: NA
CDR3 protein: CAIRANDWNNEQFF
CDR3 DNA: TGTGCCATCAGAGCCAACGACTGGAACAATGAGCAGTTCTTC

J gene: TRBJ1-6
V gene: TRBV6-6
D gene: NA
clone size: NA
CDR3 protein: CASSYSLRSPLHF
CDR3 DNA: TGTGCCAGCAGTTACTCACTACGATCACCCCTCCACTTT

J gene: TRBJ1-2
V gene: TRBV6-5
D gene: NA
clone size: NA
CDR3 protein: CATYRDGYTF
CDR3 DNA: TGTGCCACCTACAGGGATGGCTACACCTTC

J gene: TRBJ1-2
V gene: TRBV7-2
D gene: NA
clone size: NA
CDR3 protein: CASSLDAGNYGYTF
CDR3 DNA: TGTGCCAGCAGCTTAGACGCGGGGAACTATGGCTACACCTTC

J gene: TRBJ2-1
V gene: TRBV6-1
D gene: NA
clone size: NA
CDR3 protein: CASSAAGARGNEQFF
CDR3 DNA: TGTGCCAGCAGTGCCGCGGGGGCTAGGGGCAATGAGCAGTTCTTC

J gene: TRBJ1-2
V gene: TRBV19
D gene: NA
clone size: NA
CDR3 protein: CASSIKTDRGGYTF
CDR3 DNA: TGTGCCAGTAGTATAAAGACAGATCGCGGTGGCTACACCTTC

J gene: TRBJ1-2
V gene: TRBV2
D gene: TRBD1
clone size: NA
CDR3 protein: CASSQDRGRVGYTF
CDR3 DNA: TGTGCCAGCAGTCAGGACAGGGGGCGCGTTGGCTACACCTTC

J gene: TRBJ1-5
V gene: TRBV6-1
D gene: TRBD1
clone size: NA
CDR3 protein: CASRPTGRYDQPQHF
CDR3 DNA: TGTGCCAGCAGGCCGACAGGGAGGTACGATCAGCCCCAGCATTTT

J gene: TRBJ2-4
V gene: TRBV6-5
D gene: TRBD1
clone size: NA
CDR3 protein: CASSYGQGHIQYF
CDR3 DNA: TGTGCCAGCAGCTACGGACAGGGCCACATTCAGTACTTC

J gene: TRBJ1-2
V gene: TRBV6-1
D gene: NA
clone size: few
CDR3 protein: CASGGDYGYTF
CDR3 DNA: TGTGCCAGCGGAGGGGACTATGGCTACACCTTC

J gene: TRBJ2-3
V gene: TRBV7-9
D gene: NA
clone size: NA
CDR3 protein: CASSQTTSFADTQYF
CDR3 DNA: TGTGCCAGCAGCCAGACGACTAGTTTCGCAGATACGCAGTATTTT

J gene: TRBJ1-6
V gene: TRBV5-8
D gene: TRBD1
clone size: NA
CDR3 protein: CASSFGTGASPLHF
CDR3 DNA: TGTGCCAGCAGCTTTGGGACAGGGGCTTCACCCCTCCACTTT

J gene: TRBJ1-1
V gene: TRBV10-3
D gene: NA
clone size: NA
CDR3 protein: CAISAGTWDTEAFF
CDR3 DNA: TGTGCCATCAGTGCGGGTACATGGGACACTGAAGCTTTCTTT

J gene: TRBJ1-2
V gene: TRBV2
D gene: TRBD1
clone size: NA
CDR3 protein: CASRTGTGSLYGYTF
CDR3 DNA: TGTGCCAGCAGGACCGGGACAGGGAGTTTATATGGCTACACCTTC

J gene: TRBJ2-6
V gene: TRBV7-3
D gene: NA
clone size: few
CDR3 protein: CASAGSSGANVLTF
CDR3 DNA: TGTGCCAGCGCAGGAAGCTCTGGGGCCAACGTCCTGACTTTC

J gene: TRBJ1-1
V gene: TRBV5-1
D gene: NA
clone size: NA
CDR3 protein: CASSLAATGEAFF
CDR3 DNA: TGCGCCAGCAGCTTGGCGGCAACAGGGGAAGCTTTCTTT

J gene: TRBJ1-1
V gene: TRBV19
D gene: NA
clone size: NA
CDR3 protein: CASSPFGRNTEAFF
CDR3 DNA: TGTGCCAGTTCCCCTTTCGGTCGGAACACTGAAGCTTTCTTT

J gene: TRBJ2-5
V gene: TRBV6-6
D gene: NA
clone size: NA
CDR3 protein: CASSFPGGIGETQYF
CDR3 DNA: TGTGCCAGCAGTTTCCCAGGGGGGATCGGAGAGACCCAGTACTTC

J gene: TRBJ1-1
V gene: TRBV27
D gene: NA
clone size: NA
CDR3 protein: CASSLSAYTEAFF
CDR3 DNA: TGTGCCAGCAGTTTATCAGCGTACACTGAAGCTTTCTTT

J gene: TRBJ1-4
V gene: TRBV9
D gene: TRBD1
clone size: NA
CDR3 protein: CASSRDGQGPDGEKLFF
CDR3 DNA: TGTGCCAGCAGCAGGGACGGACAGGGTCCCGACGGGGAAAAACTGTTTTTT

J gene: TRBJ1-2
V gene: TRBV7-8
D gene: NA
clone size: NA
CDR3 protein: CASSLQGPYGYTF
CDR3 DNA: TGTGCCAGCAGCTTACAGGGTCCCTATGGCTACACCTTC

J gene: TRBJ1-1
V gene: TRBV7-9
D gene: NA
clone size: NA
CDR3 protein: CASSSSMNTEAFF
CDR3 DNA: TGTGCCAGCAGCTCATCTATGAACACTGAAGCTTTCTTT

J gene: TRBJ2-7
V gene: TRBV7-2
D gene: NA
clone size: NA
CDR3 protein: CASSLGGDVSSYEQYF
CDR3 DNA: TGTGCCAGCAGCTTAGGGGGGGACGTTTCATCATACGAGCAGTACTTC

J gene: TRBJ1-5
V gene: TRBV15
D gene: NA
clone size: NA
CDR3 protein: CATSSRGARNQPQHF
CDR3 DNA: TGTGCCACCAGCAGCAGGGGAGCGCGCAATCAGCCCCAGCATTTT

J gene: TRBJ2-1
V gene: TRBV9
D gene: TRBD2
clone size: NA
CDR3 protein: CASSVRLAGGRAEQFF
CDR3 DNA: TGTGCCAGCAGCGTAAGGCTAGCGGGGGGGCGTGCTGAGCAGTTCTTC

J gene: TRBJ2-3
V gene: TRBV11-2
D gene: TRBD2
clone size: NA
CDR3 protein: CASSSGLAGALGTDTQYF
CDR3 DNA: TGTGCCAGCAGCTCAGGACTAGCGGGGGCCTTGGGCACAGATACGCAGTATTTT

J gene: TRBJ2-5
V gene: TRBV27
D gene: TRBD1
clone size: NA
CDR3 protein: CASSLGLNRGETQYF
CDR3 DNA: TGTGCCAGCAGTTTAGGGTTGAACAGGGGAGAGACCCAGTACTTC

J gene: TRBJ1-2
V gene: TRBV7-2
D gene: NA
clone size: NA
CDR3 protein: CASSLDVGALGYTF
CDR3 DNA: TGTGCCAGCAGCTTAGACGTTGGGGCTCTCGGCTACACCTTC

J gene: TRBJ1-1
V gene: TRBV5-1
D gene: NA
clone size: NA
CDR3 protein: CASSLTFRETEAFF
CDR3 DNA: TGCGCCAGCAGCTTAACGTTCCGGGAGACTGAAGCTTTCTTT

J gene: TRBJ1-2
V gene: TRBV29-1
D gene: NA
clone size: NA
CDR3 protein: CSVEELEPYGYTF
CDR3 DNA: TGCAGCGTTGAAGAGCTGGAGCCCTATGGCTACACCTTC

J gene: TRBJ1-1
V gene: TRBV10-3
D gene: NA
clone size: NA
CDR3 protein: CAISVSGPVGTEAFF
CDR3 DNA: TGTGCCATCAGTGTCTCAGGGCCGGTGGGGACTGAAGCTTTCTTT

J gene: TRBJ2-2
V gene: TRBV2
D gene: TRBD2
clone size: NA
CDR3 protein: CASSGLALYGELFF
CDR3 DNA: TGTGCCAGCAGCGGACTAGCCCTCTACGGGGAGCTGTTTTTT

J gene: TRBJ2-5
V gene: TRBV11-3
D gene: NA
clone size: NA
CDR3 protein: CASSHGGDQETQYF
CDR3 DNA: TGTGCCAGCAGCCACGGAGGCGACCAAGAGACCCAGTACTTC

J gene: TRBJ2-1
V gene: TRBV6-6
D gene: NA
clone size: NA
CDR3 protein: CASSNEQFF
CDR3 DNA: TGTGCCAGCTCGAATGAGCAGTTCTTC

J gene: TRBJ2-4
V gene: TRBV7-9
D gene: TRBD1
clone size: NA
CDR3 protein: CASSSHNRDRNIQYF
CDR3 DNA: TGTGCCAGCAGCTCGCATAACCGGGACAGAAACATTCAGTACTTC

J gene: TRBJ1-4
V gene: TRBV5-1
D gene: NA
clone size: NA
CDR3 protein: CASSLRQATNEKLFF
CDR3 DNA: TGCGCCAGCAGCCTGAGACAGGCAACTAATGAAAAACTGTTTTTT

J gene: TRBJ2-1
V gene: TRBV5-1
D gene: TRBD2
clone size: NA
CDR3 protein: CASSSKTSGGEINEQFF
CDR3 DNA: TGCGCCAGCAGCTCCAAGACTAGCGGGGGGGAAATCAATGAGCAGTTCTTC

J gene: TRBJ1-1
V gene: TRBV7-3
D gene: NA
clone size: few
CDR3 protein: CASSSDRNTEAFF
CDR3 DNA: TGTGCCAGCAGCTCGGACAGGAACACTGAAGCTTTCTTT

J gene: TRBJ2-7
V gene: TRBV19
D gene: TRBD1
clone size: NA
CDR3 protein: CASSMGDRGYEQYF
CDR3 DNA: TGTGCCAGTAGTATGGGGGACAGGGGCTACGAGCAGTACTTC

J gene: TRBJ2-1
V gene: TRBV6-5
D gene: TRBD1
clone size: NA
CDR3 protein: CASSYMRTGDEQFF
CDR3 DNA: TGTGCCAGCAGTTACATGCGGACAGGGGATGAGCAGTTCTTC

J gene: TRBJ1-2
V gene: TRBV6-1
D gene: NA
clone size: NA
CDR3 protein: CASSQNGGLDYGYTF
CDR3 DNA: TGTGCCAGCAGCCAGAACGGGGGGTTAGACTATGGCTACACCTTC

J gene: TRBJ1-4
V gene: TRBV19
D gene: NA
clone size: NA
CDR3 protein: CASTSRRDPEKLFF
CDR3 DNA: TGTGCCAGTACTTCCCGGAGGGACCCTGAAAAACTGTTTTTT

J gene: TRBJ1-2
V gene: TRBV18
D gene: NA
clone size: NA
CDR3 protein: CASSPGGGHYGYTF
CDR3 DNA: TGTGCCAGCTCACCAGGGGGCGGACATTATGGCTACACCTTC

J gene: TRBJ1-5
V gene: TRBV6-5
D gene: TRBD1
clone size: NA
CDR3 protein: CASSRQGYQPQHF
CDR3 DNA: TGTGCCAGCAGTCGACAGGGTTACCAGCCCCAGCATTTT

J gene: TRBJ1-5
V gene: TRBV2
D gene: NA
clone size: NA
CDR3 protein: CASSDRVANQPQHF
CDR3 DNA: TGTGCCAGCAGTGACAGGGTGGCAAATCAGCCCCAGCATTTT

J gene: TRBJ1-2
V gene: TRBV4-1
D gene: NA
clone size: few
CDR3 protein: CASSQGGTAHGYTF
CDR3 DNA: TGCGCCAGCAGCCAAGGAGGGACTGCTCATGGCTACACCTTC

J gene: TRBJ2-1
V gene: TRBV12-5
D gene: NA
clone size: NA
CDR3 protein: CASGRRQSSYNEQFF
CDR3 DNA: TGTGCTAGTGGTCGTAGACAGAGCTCCTACAATGAGCAGTTCTTC

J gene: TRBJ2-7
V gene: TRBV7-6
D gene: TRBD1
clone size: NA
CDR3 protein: CASSLGGQGSEQYF
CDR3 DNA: TGTGCCAGCAGCTTAGGTGGACAGGGAAGCGAGCAGTACTTC

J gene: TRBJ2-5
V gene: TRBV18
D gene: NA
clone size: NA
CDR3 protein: CASTRRGTQETQYF
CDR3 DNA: TGTGCCAGCACTAGGAGAGGAACCCAAGAGACCCAGTACTTC

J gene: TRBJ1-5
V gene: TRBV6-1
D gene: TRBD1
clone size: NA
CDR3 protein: CASSGQGGKEPQHF
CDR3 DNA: TGTGCCAGCAGCGGACAGGGAGGAAAGGAGCCCCAGCATTTT

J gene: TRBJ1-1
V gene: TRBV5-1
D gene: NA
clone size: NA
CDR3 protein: CASSDTGVGTEAFF
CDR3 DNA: TGCGCCAGCAGCGATACGGGTGTTGGCACTGAAGCTTTCTTT

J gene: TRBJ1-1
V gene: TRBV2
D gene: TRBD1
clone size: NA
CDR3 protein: CASSRTGAYTEAFF
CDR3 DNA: TGTGCCAGCAGTAGGACAGGGGCGTACACTGAAGCTTTCTTT